The next 3 T cell receptor beta chains were all read from a single sample in a study of shared clonotypes between healthy human individuals. Sequencing was performed with immunoSEQ multiplex PCR; in TCRdb, only in-frame clones are kept and a portion is missing. Seen here are around 690,000 clones, around 91% observed once, and the top ten hold 34%. Sequencing used memory CD8+ T cells from PBMCs. Subset denoted: CD45RO+ cells pooled with CCR7-negative TemRA cells. These receptors all come from a man younger than 35 in good health. Some clones in this sample may be carry-over from other donors' samples.

V gene TRBV7-8 combines with J gene TRBJ2-7; D may correspond to TRBD1 or TRBD2 (6 bases each). The CDR3 is 15 amino acids. Trimming removed 5 bases at V and 4 bases at J, with 18 bases between. Germline CDR1 is SGHVS and CDR2 is FQNEAQ. The CDR3 region is CASSLLGAGSYEQYF. In DNA form, the CDR3 reads TGTGCCAGCAGCCTCTTGGGGGCGGGGAGTTACGAGCAGTACTTC.

J is TRBJ2-2 and V is TRBV27; D ambiguous. The germline CDR1 and CDR2 sequences are MNHEY and SMNVEV (reference sequence). V lost 3 bases to trimming and J lost 9 bases, with 8 bases between them. The CDR3 length is 12 residues. CDR3 coding DNA: TGTGCCAGCAGTTTCGACCGCAGGGAGCTGTTTTTT. Translated: CASSFDRRELFF.

V and J are TRBV11-2 and TRBJ2-1; no clear D. Germline V gene data show CDR1 as SGHAT and CDR2 as FQNNGV. The CDR3 runs 15 residues. Trimming took off 5 bases at V and 7 bases at J, with 18 bases between the two ends. The CDR3 DNA is TGTGCCAGCAGCCCCGACTCCAGGCCGTATAATGAGCAGTTCTTC. Protein: CASSPDSRPYNEQFF.